This entry lists 21 T cell receptor beta chains sequenced from one sample in a study of blood T cell repertoires in COVID-19. Some clones are missing from TCRdb's copy, which holds only in-frame ones; the method was immunoSEQ multiplex PCR. The sample yields over 110,000 clones, 65% to 80% seen once. The sequenced material came from peripheral blood. The source is a woman in her sixties with acute or convalescent COVID-19.

The genes are TRBV5-6 and TRBJ2-1; tentatively, D is TRBD1 (6 bases). The length of the CDR3 is 16 residues. V lost 5 bases and J 8 bases, leaving 23 bases between the germline ends. The germline V gene has CDR1 SGHDT and CDR2 YYEEEE. The CDR3 DNA sequence: TGTGCCAGCAGACCCACTTCAGGGGAGTTTAAACATGAGCAGTTCTTC. It yields the protein CASRPTSGEFKHEQFF.

This chain uses TRBV7-9 with TRBJ1-2, with 9 bases lining up with TRBD1. From germline, CDR1 is SEHNR and CDR2 FQNEAQ (reference sequence). The trim removed 6 bases at V and 4 bases at J, leaving 18 bases unmatched. The CDR3 has 18 amino acids. The CDR3 loop reads CASSLPDRGEHSIYGYTF. In DNA form, the CDR3 reads TGTGCCAGCAGTTTACCGGACAGGGGCGAACACTCAATCTATGGCTACACCTTC.

The chain combines TRBV28 with TRBJ1-5; D is unresolved. Germline V gives CDR1 MDHEN, CDR2 SYDVKM. V lost 1 base, J lost 4 bases, and 11 bases lay in between. The CDR3 consists of 15 residues. CDR3 DNA: TGTGCCAGCAGTTTATTTTTACGGGAAAATCAGCCCCAGCATTTT. This translates into CASSLFLRENQPQHF.

This chain connects TRBV20-1 to TRBJ1-2; D gene uncertain. V was pared by 3 bases and J by 8 bases, with 13 bases between. Germline CDR1 and CDR2: DFQATT and SNEGSKA (reference sequence). The CDR3 covers 12 residues. CDR3 in amino acids: CSASGDIKGYTF. The CDR3 DNA is TGCAGTGCTAGTGGAGACATCAAAGGCTACACCTTC.

This chain uses TRBV27 with TRBJ2-5, with 10 bases that match TRBD2. With 2 bases clipped from V and 2 bases from J, the junction kept 11 bases outside the gene matches. The V gene's germline CDR1 is MNHEY and CDR2 SMNVEV (reference sequence). The CDR3 is 18 amino acids. In DNA, the CDR3 is TGTGCCAGCAGTTTAAGTTCTAGCGGGAGATTGTTTCAAGAGACCCAGTACTTC. Its protein is CASSLSSSGRLFQETQYF.

This clone was seen more than once but under ten times. The chain uses TRBV27 and TRBJ2-2; 11 positions agree with TRBD2. V shed 3 bases and J 5 bases; nucleotides not matched to a gene: 2. Germline values: CDR1 MNHEY, CDR2 SMNVEV (reference sequence). The CDR3 sequence is 15 residues long. CDR3 loop: CASSFLAGGTGELFF. The CDR3 region has the DNA TGTGCCAGCAGTTTCCTAGCGGGAGGTACCGGGGAGCTGTTTTTT.

The chain joins TRBV5-1 to TRBJ2-7; 10 positions agree with TRBD2. The CDR3 is made up of 14 amino acids. Per germline, CDR1 SGHRS and CDR2 YFSETQ. After removal of 3 bases from V and 4 bases from J, the junction contained 4 bases not matched to a gene. The DNA for the CDR3 is TGCGCCAGCAGCTACAGCGGGAGGGCTTACGAGCAGTACTTC. Translation gives CASSYSGRAYEQYF.

This clone was seen once. V and J are TRBV27 and TRBJ2-7; a weak D match, TRBD2 (7 bases). V lost 5 bases and J lost 3, with 17 bases in between. The CDR3 runs 15 residues. CDR1 and CDR2 (germline): MNHEY, SMNVEV (reference sequence). This CDR3 reads CASSPRGGGDYEQYF. The CDR3 DNA is TGTGCCAGCAGTCCCCGGGGAGGGGGGGACTACGAGCAGTACTTC.

The rearrangement uses TRBV5-1 and TRBJ2-5; 16 positions agree with TRBD2. Germline trimming cut 4 bases from V and 3 bases from J; bases unmatched to any gene: 9. Germline V CDR1 and CDR2: SGHRS, YFSETQ. The CDR3 runs to 18 residues. The CDR3 DNA reads as TGCGCCAGCAGCAAAGGGACTAGCGGGAGGGCCTCTGAAGAGACCCAGTACTTC. This codes for CASSKGTSGRASEETQYF.

The chain is built from TRBV6-5 and TRBJ2-7; D not resolved. V was cut by 7 bases and J by 5 bases, with 12 bases left in between. The CDR3 runs 12 residues. Germline V gene sequence: CDR1 MNHEY, CDR2 SVGAGI. The CDR3 is CASIKTTHEQYF. CDR3 DNA: TGTGCCAGCATTAAAACTACCCACGAGCAGTACTTC.

V gene TRBV5-4 combines with J gene TRBJ2-7, with D perhaps TRBD2 (6 bases). The CDR3 consists of 13 residues. Looked up from germline, CDR1 is SGHNT and CDR2 is YYREEE (reference sequence). The V gene lost 3 bases and the J gene lost 7 bases, with 14 bases spanning the gap. CDR3 sequence reads: CASSSDWGEEQYF. CDR3 DNA: TGTGCCAGCAGCTCGGACTGGGGGGAAGAGCAGTACTTC.

This rearrangement joins TRBV13 to TRBJ2-3; D unclear. The CDR3 is made up of 15 amino acids. Germline V gene lookup returns CDR1 PRHDT and CDR2 FYEKMQ (reference sequence). Trimming shortened V by 1 base and J by 4 bases, and 12 bases separated the two germline ends. The DNA for the CDR3 is TGTGCCAGCAGCTTAGAAGGAATCGGGTCAGATACGCAGTATTTT. Protein: CASSLEGIGSDTQYF.

Only a few counts were recorded for this clone. This sample also contains other DNA sequences that code for the same CDR3. V and J are TRBV25-1 and TRBJ1-3; maybe TRBD1 (5 bases). This CDR3 region has 14 residues. The V gene's germline CDR1 is MGHDK and CDR2 SYGVNS. V shed 2 bases and J shed 4 bases, with 9 bases lying between them. CDR3 sequence reads: CASSEERTGNTIYF. CDR3 in DNA: TGTGCCAGCAGTGAAGAAAGGACAGGAAACACCATATATTTT. Full variable domain (rest looked up from reference TRBV25-1 and TRBJ1-3): EADIYQTPRYLVIGTGKKITLECSQTMGHDKMYWYQQDPGMELHLIHYSYGVNSTEKGDLSSESTVSRIRTEHFPLTLESARPSHTSQYLCASSEERTGNTIYFGEGSWLTVV.

The chain couples TRBV6-6 to TRBJ2-1, with 12 bases lining up with TRBD2. The CDR3 consists of 16 residues. CDR1 and CDR2 (germline): MNHNY, SVGAGI (reference sequence). V gave up 0 bases and J gave up 8 bases; unmatched junction bases: 5. CDR3 bases: TGTGCCAGCAGTTACTCAAGACTAGCGGGAGACGATGAGCAGTTCTTC. Its protein is CASSYSRLAGDDEQFF.

This clone was seen a few times. The chain joins TRBV24-1 to TRBJ1-1, with D maybe TRBD1 (6 bases). Germline V gene data show CDR1 as KGHDR and CDR2 as SFDVKD. The CDR3 has 11 amino acids. Trimming removed 7 bases at V and 11 bases at J, with 13 bases between. CDR3 DNA: TGTGCCACCAGGGGGGCCAATAGGGCTTTCTTT. It translates to CATRGANRAFF.

CDR3 DNA sequence: TGTGCCAGCTCCCCACTCGGGGAAAGCTCCTACGAGCAGTACTTC. Residues: CASSPLGESSYEQYF. The chain links TRBV9 to TRBJ2-7; possible D gene TRBD2, 5 bases. V gave up 7 bases and J gave up 0 bases, with 17 bases separating them. The CDR3 loop spans 15 amino acids. The V gene's germline CDR1 is SGDLS and CDR2 YYNGEE.

The rearrangement links TRBV6-6 to TRBJ2-4, with D perhaps matching TRBD1 (6 bases). V lost 6 bases to trimming and J lost 6 bases, with 12 bases between them. CDR3 length: 13 amino acids. Germline V gene lookup returns CDR1 MNHNY and CDR2 SVGAGI (reference sequence). For the CDR3, the DNA is TGTGCCAGCAGACAGGGCCCGAGAAACATTCAGTACTTC. This gives the protein CASRQGPRNIQYF.

The rearrangement links TRBV5-1 to TRBJ2-6; D is unclear. The CDR3 totals 15 residues. V gave up 4 bases and J gave up 4 bases, with 12 bases separating them. Germline-derived CDR1 and CDR2 are SGHRS and YFSETQ. The CDR3 sequence: CASSLGSSGANVLTF. The CDR3 coding sequence is TGCGCCAGCAGCCTCGGTTCTTCCGGGGCCAACGTCCTGACTTTC.

The chain carries TRBV6-6 and TRBJ2-5, with D uncertain. Germline CDR1 is MNHNY and CDR2 is SVGAGI (reference sequence). This CDR3 spans 15 amino acids. Trimming pared 0 bases from V and 4 bases from J, leaving 12 bases between. The CDR3 sequence: CASSYSRPGLETQYF. CDR3 nucleotide sequence: TGTGCCAGCAGTTACTCGAGACCAGGTCTAGAGACCCAGTACTTC.

This rearrangement joins TRBV5-4 to TRBJ1-2; 7 nucleotides align to TRBD1. The V gene end was trimmed by 2 bases and the J gene end by 4 bases; junction bases not matched to a gene: 11. The CDR3 contains 16 residues. The germline V gene has CDR1 SGHNT and CDR2 YYREEE (reference sequence). The CDR3 is CASSLPGTAISYGYTF. The DNA for the CDR3 is TGTGCCAGCAGCTTACCCGGGACAGCCATTTCCTATGGCTACACCTTC.

The chain recombines TRBV5-4 with TRBJ1-4; 7 positions match TRBD1. The germline CDR1 and CDR2 sequences are SGHNT and YYREEE (reference sequence). V lost 4 bases and J lost 8; bases outside the gene matches: 8. The CDR3 contains 14 residues. Here the CDR3 reads CASSPGQAREKLFF. The CDR3 nucleotides are TGTGCCAGCAGCCCCGGACAGGCGAGGGAAAAACTGTTTTTT.